This T cell receptor beta chain appears in the sequencing data of a study of T cell changes during pregnancy in multiple sclerosis (dated by TCRdb to the late 2010s). Some background on the complete study: Changes in the T cell repertoire over the course of pregnancy were examined in this study in women with multiple sclerosis.

This clone was seen just once. Its antigen is currently not known. No base quality information exists; no much larger clone differs at one position. Based on the germline V gene, the CDR1 and CDR2 sequences are SGHTA and FQGNSA. The V end loses 5 bases and the J end loses 0 bases, and a stretch of 11 bases separates them. The CDR3 numbers 16 residues from cysteine through phenylalanine. Left in the record is the CDR3 DNA by itself, 48 bases read in frame from the first base. The method behind the library was the immunoSEQ multiplex PCR assay. TCRdb mirrors the immuneACCESS table, restricted to in-frame sequences. Some clones are absent from its copies; in checked studies, under half trace to an unresolved V gene, and the reason for the others is unknown. The sample has approximately 90,000 clones on record, roughly 92% of them singletons. Approximately 2% of the sample comes from the top ten.

This sequence uses TRBV7-2 and TRBJ2-6; the D gene is possibly TRBD2, with 5 bases matching. The receptor was isolated from a female donor with multiple sclerosis, enrolled in a pregnancy study. The sample consisted of peripheral blood, taken after pregnancy. The sequenced DNA: TGTGCCAGCAGCCACCGGGATCTCTCTGGGGCCAACGTCCTGACTTTC. This sequence encodes CASSHRDLSGANVLTF.